There are many counts of the clone carrying this T cell receptor (beta chain). Assembly of TCR beta libraries relied on iRepertoire HTBI primers together with Arm-PCR of CDR3 regions. One entry per CDR3 protein, called by TCRdb with MiXCR from the multiplex PCR reads. The data show 200,000 to 300,000 distinct CDR3 sequences, 20% to 25% seen once. This sample stems from a study of regulatory T cells in long-lasting Graves disease. In the study overall: Graves' cases, newly diagnosed, had used antithyroid drugs under 3 months.

Trimming cost V 4 bases and J 0 bases, with 9 bases left between them. The V gene's germline CDR1 is MNHEY and CDR2 SVGAGI. The CDR3 length is 15 residues. Time point denoted: newly diagnosed GD, antithyroid drugs for less than 3 months. Researchers made the TCR library from RNA that was extracted from PBMCs. Under American Thyroid Association guidelines, Graves' disease was diagnosed. EDTA tubes held 9 to 10 milliliters of peripheral blood from each patient. The V call is TRBV6-5, the J call TRBJ2-2; D ambiguous. The TCR originated in a female donor with Graves disease. The sequencing here drew on peripheral blood mononuclear cells (PBMCs), taken at new diagnosis, from a patient treated with antithyroid drugs. The CDR3 protein is CASSSPTTNTGELFF. The CDR3 region has the DNA TGTGCCAGCAGTTCGCCGACAACGAACACCGGGGAGCTGTTTTTT.